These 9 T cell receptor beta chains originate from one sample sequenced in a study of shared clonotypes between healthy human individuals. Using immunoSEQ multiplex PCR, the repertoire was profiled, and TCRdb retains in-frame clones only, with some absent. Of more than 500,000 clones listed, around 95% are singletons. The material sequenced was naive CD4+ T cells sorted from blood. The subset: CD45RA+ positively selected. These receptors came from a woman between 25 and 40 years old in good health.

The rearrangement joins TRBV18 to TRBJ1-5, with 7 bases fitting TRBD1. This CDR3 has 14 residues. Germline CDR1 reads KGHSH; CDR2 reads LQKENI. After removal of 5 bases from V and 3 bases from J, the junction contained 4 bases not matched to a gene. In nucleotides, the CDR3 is TGTGCCAGCTCAGGAGGGGGCCCCAATCAGCCCCAGCATTTT. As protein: CASSGGGPNQPQHF.

CDR3 nucleotide sequence: TGTGCCAGCAGTCTCCGCGGAACAGGGGACGAGCAGTACTTC. The encoded protein is CASSLRGTGDEQYF. The chain has TRBV28 and TRBJ2-7; 7 nucleotides align to TRBD1. The CDR3 totals 14 residues. Germline V lookup: CDR1 MDHEN, CDR2 SYDVKM. Losses at the gene ends were 5 bases for V and 5 bases for J; bases not matched to a gene: 9.

CDR3 region: CASSSPSGMFNYEQYF. In DNA, the CDR3 is TGTGCCAGCAGTTCGCCTTCCGGGATGTTTAACTACGAGCAGTACTTC. The rearrangement uses TRBV28 and TRBJ2-7; tentative D call: TRBD2 (5 bases). Germline V gene sequence: CDR1 MDHEN, CDR2 SYDVKM. This CDR3 has 16 residues. The V end was cut by 4 bases, the J end by 3 bases, with 19 bases between.

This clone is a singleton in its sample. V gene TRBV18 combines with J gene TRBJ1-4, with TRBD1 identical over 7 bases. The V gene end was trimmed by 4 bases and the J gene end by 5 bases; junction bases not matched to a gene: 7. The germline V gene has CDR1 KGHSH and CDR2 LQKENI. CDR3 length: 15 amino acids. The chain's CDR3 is CASSQPGQLNEKLFF. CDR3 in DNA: TGTGCCAGCTCACAACCGGGACAGCTCAATGAAAAACTGTTTTTT. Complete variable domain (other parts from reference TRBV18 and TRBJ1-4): NAGVMQNPRHLVRRRGQEARLRCSPMKGHSHVYWYRQLPEEGLKFMVYLQKENIIDESGMPKERFSAEFPKEGPSILRIQQVVRGDSAAYFCASSQPGQLNEKLFFGSGTQLSVL.

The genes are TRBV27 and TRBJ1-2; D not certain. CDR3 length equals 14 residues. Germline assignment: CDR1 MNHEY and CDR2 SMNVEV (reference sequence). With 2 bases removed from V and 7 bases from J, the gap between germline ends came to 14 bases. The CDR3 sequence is CASSLAPGRGGYTF. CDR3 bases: TGTGCCAGCAGTTTAGCCCCCGGACGGGGTGGCTACACCTTC.

The CDR3 region has the DNA TGTGCCTGGACCGAGAACTCACTTGGTGAGCAGTTCTTC. This sequence encodes CAWTENSLGEQFF. The V call is TRBV30, the J call TRBJ2-1; D not resolved. Trimming took 4 bases from V and 9 from J, leaving 16 bases between them. Germline V CDR1 and CDR2: GTSNPN, SVGIG (reference sequence). The CDR3 is 13 amino acids.

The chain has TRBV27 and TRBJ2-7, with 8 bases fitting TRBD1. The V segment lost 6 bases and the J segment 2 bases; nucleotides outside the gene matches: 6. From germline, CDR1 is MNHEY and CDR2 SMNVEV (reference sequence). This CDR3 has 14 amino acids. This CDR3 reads CASRARGQTYEQYF. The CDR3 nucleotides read TGTGCCAGCAGAGCCAGGGGGCAGACCTACGAGCAGTACTTC.

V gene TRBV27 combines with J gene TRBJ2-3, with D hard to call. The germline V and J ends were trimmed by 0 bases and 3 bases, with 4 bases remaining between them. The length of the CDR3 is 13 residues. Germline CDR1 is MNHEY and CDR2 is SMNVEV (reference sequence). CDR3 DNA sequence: TGTGCCAGCAGTTTATCCTATACAGATACGCAGTATTTT. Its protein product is CASSLSYTDTQYF.

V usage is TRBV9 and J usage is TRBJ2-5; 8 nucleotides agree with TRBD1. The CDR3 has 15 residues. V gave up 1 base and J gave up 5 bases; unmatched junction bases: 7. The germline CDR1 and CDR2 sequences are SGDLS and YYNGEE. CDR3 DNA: TGTGCCAGCAGCGTATCTGGACAGGGTGAGGAGACCCAGTACTTC. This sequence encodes CASSVSGQGEETQYF.